The rows below give T cell receptor beta chains drawn from one sample of a study of cytomegalovirus exposure and HLA in healthy donors. TCRdb's table, derived via immunoSEQ multiplex PCR, lists solely in-frame clones and lacks some. The data contain 100,000 to 120,000 clones, roughly 84% of them singletons. Sequencing input: PBMCs. These TCRs come from a man under 40 in good health and CMV-seropositive. The CDR3 runs from the conserved cysteine through the conserved F or W. D genes are given only for firm matches. Clone size is given for some rows only: seen once, a few or many times, or a class if the clone is expanded.

j_call clone_size d_call v_call cdr3_aa cdr3_nt
TRBJ1-6 . TRBD1 TRBV4-3 CASSQDVRVRQGVNSPLHF TGCGCCAGCAGCCAAGACGTCAGGGTAAGACAGGGCGTGAATTCACCCCTCCACTTT
TRBJ1-2 . . TRBV6-1 CASSEAIGVGYGYTF TGTGCCAGCAGTGAAGCAATAGGGGTCGGCTATGGCTACACCTTC
TRBJ2-7 . . TRBV19 CASSILPLSEQYF TGTGCCAGTAGTATACTCCCACTTAGCGAGCAGTACTTC
TRBJ1-6 . . TRBV4-2 CASSQESLRDYDNSPLHF TGTGCCAGCAGCCAAGAAAGTCTGCGAGATTACGATAATTCACCCCTCCACTTT
TRBJ1-3 . . TRBV4-1 CASSQDQYSNTLGGNTIYF TGCGCCAGCAGCCAAGACCAGTATTCGAACACACTAGGGGGAAACACCATATATTTT
TRBJ1-5 . TRBD1 TRBV19 CASSIRPGQGINQPQHF TGTGCCAGTAGTATCCGACCGGGACAGGGGATCAATCAGCCCCAGCATTTT
TRBJ2-7 . TRBD2 TRBV23-1 CASSRRLAGAYEQYF TGCGCCAGCAGTCGAAGACTAGCGGGGGCTTACGAGCAGTACTTC
TRBJ1-4 . . TRBV6-5 CASSGQSTNEKLFF TGTGCCAGCAGCGGACAGTCAACTAATGAAAAACTGTTTTTT
TRBJ2-7 few . TRBV4-2 CASSQDRDKAYEQYF TGTGCCAGCAGCCAAGATAGGGACAAGGCCTACGAGCAGTACTTC
TRBJ2-2 . . TRBV2 CASSELRGTGELFF TGTGCCAGCAGTGAGCTCAGGGGTACCGGGGAGCTGTTTTTT
TRBJ1-4 . TRBD1 TRBV28 CASSSGQGREKLFF TGTGCCAGCAGTTCCGGACAGGGCAGGGAAAAACTGTTTTTT
TRBJ2-7 . . TRBV30 CAWSVRQGGWQYF TGTGCCTGGAGTGTACGGCAGGGAGGTTGGCAGTACTTC
TRBJ2-7 . TRBD2 TRBV7-9 CASSLGTSGGADEQYF TGTGCCAGCAGCTTAGGGACTAGCGGGGGGGCGGACGAGCAGTACTTC
TRBJ1-5 . . TRBV30 CAWSVREGGAYQPQHF TGTGCCTGGAGTGTACGGGAGGGGGGGGCCTATCAGCCCCAGCATTTT
TRBJ2-5 once . TRBV5-6 CASSFVRETQYF TGTGCCAGCAGCTTCGTCCGGGAGACCCAGTACTTC